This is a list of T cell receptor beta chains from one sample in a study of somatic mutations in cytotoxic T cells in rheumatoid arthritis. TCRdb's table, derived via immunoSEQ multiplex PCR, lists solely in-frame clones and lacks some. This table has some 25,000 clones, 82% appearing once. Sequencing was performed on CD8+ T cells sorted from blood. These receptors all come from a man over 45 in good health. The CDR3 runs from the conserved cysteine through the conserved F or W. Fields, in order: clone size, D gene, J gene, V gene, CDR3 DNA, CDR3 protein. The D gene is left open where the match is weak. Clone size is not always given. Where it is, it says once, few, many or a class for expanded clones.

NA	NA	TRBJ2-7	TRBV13	TGTGCCAGCAGCTTAATAACAGGGAGGCGCGAGCAGTACTTC	CASSLITGRREQYF
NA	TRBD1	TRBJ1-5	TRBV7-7	TGTGCCAGCAGCATCTACACAGGGGATAGCAATCAGCCCCAGCATTTT	CASSIYTGDSNQPQHF
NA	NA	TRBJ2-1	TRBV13	TGTGCCAGCAGCTTAACCTTGGACGCACAGGAGTTCTTC	CASSLTLDAQEFF
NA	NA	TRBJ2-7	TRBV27	TGTGCCAGCAGTTTATTTGGGACCCTCTCCTACGAGCAGTACTTC	CASSLFGTLSYEQYF
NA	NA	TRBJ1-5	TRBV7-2	TGTGCCAGCAGCCCACGTGGCCAGTTTAGCAATCAGCCCCAGCATTTT	CASSPRGQFSNQPQHF
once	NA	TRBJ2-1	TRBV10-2	TGCGCCAGCAGTGAATGGGGCGGTGAGCAGTTCTTC	CASSEWGGEQFF
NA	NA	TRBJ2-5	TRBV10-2	TGCGCCAGCAAGGGGCTGTCGGGGGAGACCCAGTACTTC	CASKGLSGETQYF
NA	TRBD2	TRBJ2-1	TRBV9	TGTGCCAGCAGCGTAGGTGGTAGCGGGAATTGGCAGTTCTTC	CASSVGGSGNWQFF
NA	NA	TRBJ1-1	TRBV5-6	TGTGCCAGCAGCCCCGGGGGTGTAATTTTCACTGAAGCTTTCTTT	CASSPGGVIFTEAFF
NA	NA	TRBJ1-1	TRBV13	TGTGCCAGCAGCTTAGGGGCAGGGGCTAACACTGAAGCTTTCTTT	CASSLGAGANTEAFF
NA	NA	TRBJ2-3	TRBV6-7	TGTGCCAGCAGCCCTACTGGGAGGCGCGGAAGCACAGATACGCAGTATTTT	CASSPTGRRGSTDTQYF
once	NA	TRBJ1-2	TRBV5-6	TGTGCCAGCAGCTTGGGGTTCACGGGGCACGGCTACACCTTC	CASSLGFTGHGYTF
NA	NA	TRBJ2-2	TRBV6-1	TGTGCCAGCAGTGAACCCCTTTCTGACGGCCGCCGGTCCGGGGAGCTGTTTTTT	CASSEPLSDGRRSGELFF
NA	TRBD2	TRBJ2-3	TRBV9	TGTGCCAGCAGCGCCGCAACGGGGGGGGGCACAGATACGCAGTATTTT	CASSAATGGGTDTQYF
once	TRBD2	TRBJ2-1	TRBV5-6	TGTGCCAGCGAAAGCGGGGGCCGTTACAATGAGCAGTTCTTC	CASESGGRYNEQFF
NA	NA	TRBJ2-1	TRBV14	TGTGCCAGCAGCTTCCGACACCCCCAATACAATGAGCAGTTCTTC	CASSFRHPQYNEQFF
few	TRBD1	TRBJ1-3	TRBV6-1	TGTGCCAGCAGTGAGGACAGGGGGTTTGGAAACACCATATATTTT	CASSEDRGFGNTIYF
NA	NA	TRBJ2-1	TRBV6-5	TGTGCCAGCAGTTACTCGAGTCGCGGGGTTGAGCAGTTCTTC	CASSYSSRGVEQFF
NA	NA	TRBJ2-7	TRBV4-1	TGCGCCAGCAGCGTTCGGGACCTGTCGACCTACGAGCAGTACTTC	CASSVRDLSTYEQYF
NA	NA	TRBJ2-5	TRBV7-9	TGTGCCAGCAGCTTGAAGGGCAAGCGGAACCAAGAGACCCAGTACTTC	CASSLKGKRNQETQYF
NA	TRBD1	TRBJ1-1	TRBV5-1	TGCGCCAGCAGCTTAATTCGGCAGGGGGACACTGAAGCTTTCTTT	CASSLIRQGDTEAFF
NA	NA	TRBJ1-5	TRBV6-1	TGTGCCAGCAGCCAATGGGGGGTGCACCAGCCCCAGCATTTT	CASSQWGVHQPQHF
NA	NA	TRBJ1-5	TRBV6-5	TGTGCCAGCAGTTATTGGCAGGGTCAGCCCCAGCATTTT	CASSYWQGQPQHF
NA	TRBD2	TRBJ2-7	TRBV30	TGTGCCTGGAGTGCCGGGACTAGCGATAAATACGAGCAGTACTTC	CAWSAGTSDKYEQYF
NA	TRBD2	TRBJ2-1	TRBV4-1	TGCGCCAGCAGCCAAGTCAGCGGGAGAAACAATGAGCAGTTCTTC	CASSQVSGRNNEQFF
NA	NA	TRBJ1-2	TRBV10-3	TGTGCCATCAGTGAGACCCTTTACAGGGAGGAAGACTATGGCTACACCTTC	CAISETLYREEDYGYTF
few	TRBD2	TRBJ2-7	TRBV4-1	TGCGCCAGCAGCCAAGAGCCCCCTGGGGCGGGAGGTCTCTACGAGCAGTACTTC	CASSQEPPGAGGLYEQYF
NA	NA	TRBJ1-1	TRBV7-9	TGTGCCAGCAGTCACCCAGCCGGGGGCGTTTCGCTTGCAGCTTTCTTT	CASSHPAGGVSLAAFF
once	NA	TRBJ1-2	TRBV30	TGTGCCTGGAGTGCCGGGACGGCGAACTATGGCTACACCTTC	CAWSAGTANYGYTF
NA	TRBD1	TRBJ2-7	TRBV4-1	TGCGCCAGCAGCCAAGAGACAGGGTTGGGCTACGAGCAGTACTTC	CASSQETGLGYEQYF
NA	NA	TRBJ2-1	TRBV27	TGTGCCAGCAGTTTCGGTGGGAATCTCAATGAGCAGTTCTTC	CASSFGGNLNEQFF
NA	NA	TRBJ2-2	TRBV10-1	TGCGCCAGCAGTGAGAACTTGGGGGGAAGGCCCACCGGGGAGCTGTTTTTT	CASSENLGGRPTGELFF
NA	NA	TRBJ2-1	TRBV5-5	TGTGCCAGCAGCTTGGAAGGGGGGTTCACCTACAATGAGCAGTTCTTC	CASSLEGGFTYNEQFF
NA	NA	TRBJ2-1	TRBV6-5	TGTGCCAGCAGTTACTCGAGTGACTCCTACAATGAGCAGTTCTTC	CASSYSSDSYNEQFF
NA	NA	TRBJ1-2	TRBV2	TGTGCCAGCATACCGGGACAAACTGGCTACACCTTC	CASIPGQTGYTF
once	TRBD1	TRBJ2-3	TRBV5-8	TGTGCCAGCAGCTGGGACAGGGGAGATACGCAGTATTTT	CASSWDRGDTQYF
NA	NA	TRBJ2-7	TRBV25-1	TGTGCCAGCAGCCACAGGATATTTTACGAGCAGTACTTC	CASSHRIFYEQYF
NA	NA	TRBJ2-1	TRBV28	TGTGCCAGCAGTTTATGGGGAAAATCCACGGGAAATGAGCAGTTCTTC	CASSLWGKSTGNEQFF
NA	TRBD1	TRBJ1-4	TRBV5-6	TGTGCCAGCAGCTCCTTCACCGGGACAGACTTT	CASSSFTGTDF
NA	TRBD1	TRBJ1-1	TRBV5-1	TGCGCCAGCAGCCTAAGACAGGGAGGGAGGAACACTGAAGCTTTCTTT	CASSLRQGGRNTEAFF
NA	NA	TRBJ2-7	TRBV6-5	TGTGCCAGCAGTTACAGCGACACCTCTTACGAGCAGTACTTC	CASSYSDTSYEQYF